The 8 T cell receptor beta chains listed next were all sequenced from one sample in a study of CD8+CD57+ T cells in acquired aplastic anemia. Genomic DNA provided the template from which TCR beta VDJ and CDR3 profiles were obtained. TCRdb reanalysed the reads using MiXCR and keeps one entry per CDR3 protein. Of roughly 500,000 distinct CDR3 sequences listed, over 25% are singletons. Before being chosen for sequencing, patients had shown CD8+CD57+ cell expansion by flow cytometry. Sequenced: sorted CD4+, CD8+, or CD8+CD57+ T cells (not recorded which) from PBMCs. The receptors come from a human donor with aplastic anemia.

Details on this clonotype: A much more abundant neighbour one base away suggests this may be a read error. Since no conserved phenylalanine or tryptophan closes the CDR3, a read error is the likely cause. The chain links TRBV2 to TRBJ2-1; TRBD2 matches 12 bases. Trimming at V came to 3 bases and at J to 6 bases, leaving 0 bases not matched to a gene. Germline CDR1 reads SNHLY; CDR2 reads FYNNEI. CDR3 length: 14 residues. CDR3: CASSETSGSNEQFL. As DNA, the CDR3 is TGTGCCAGCAGTGAGACTAGCGGGAGCAATGAGCAGTTCCTC.

J is TRBJ1-2 and V is TRBV10-1; no reliable D call. Germline-derived CDR1 and CDR2 are WNHNN and SYGVQD (reference sequence). This CDR3 is built from 15 residues. Trimming removed 6 bases from V and 6 bases from J, with 20 bases in between. CDR3 sequence: CASSLLRFSSNGYTF. The CDR3 nucleotides read TGCGCCAGCAGCCTCTTGAGGTTCTCCTCCAATGGCTACACCTTC.

V usage is TRBV5-1 and J usage is TRBJ1-2; D not resolved. This CDR3 region has 13 residues. The germline gives CDR1 SGHRS, CDR2 YFSETQ. V lost 0 bases and J lost 8, with 11 bases in between. CDR3 residues: CASSLGGLDGYTF. The CDR3 nucleotides read TGCGCCAGCAGCTTGGGAGGGTTGGACGGCTACACCTTC. The variable domain in full, with the rest retrieved from reference TRBV5-1 and TRBJ1-2, is KAGVTQTPRYLIKTRGQQVTLSCSPISGHRSVSWYQQTPGQGLQFLFEYFSETQRNKGNFPGRFSGRQFSNSRSEMNVSTLELGDSALYLCASSLGGLDGYTFGSGTRLTVV.

As regards this clonotype: Its ends do not fully match the called genes, so a read error is possible. V and J are TRBV10-1 and TRBJ2-1; TRBD1 might be the D (5 bases). The germline gives CDR1 WNHNN, CDR2 SYGVQD (reference sequence). The CDR3 has 10 residues. The CDR3 DNA reads as TGCGCCACAGGGTACAATGAGCAGTCCTTC. This sequence encodes CATGYNEQSF.

This clonotype occurred once. The chain carries TRBV7-2 and TRBJ1-2; D gene unclear. Looked up from germline, CDR1 is SGHTA and CDR2 is FQGNSA. V lost 2 bases and J 1 base, leaving 11 bases between the germline ends. This CDR3 has 15 residues. The CDR3: CASSLNSGINYGYTF. Written as DNA, the CDR3 is TGTGCCAGCAGCTTAAACAGTGGGATTAACTATGGCTACACCTTC.

The chain employs TRBV10-3 and TRBJ1-5, with D possibly being TRBD1 (5 bases). The V gene's germline CDR1 is ENHRY and CDR2 SYGVKD. The CDR3 is made up of 17 amino acids. Trimming took 6 bases from V and 0 from J, leaving 18 bases between them. In DNA, the CDR3 is TGTGCCATCAGCCCAAGACAGCGTAACTATAGCAATCAGCCCCAGCATTTT. It translates to CAISPRQRNYSNQPQHF.

This clonotype was recorded at least ten times. J is TRBJ2-7 and V is TRBV19, with 8 bases identical to TRBD2. CDR1 and CDR2 (germline): LNHDA, SQIVND (reference sequence). Trimming at V came to 6 bases and at J to 5 bases, leaving 9 bases not matched to a gene. CDR3 length equals 14 residues. The CDR3 loop reads CASRRGGRGDEQYF. As DNA, the CDR3 is TGTGCCAGTAGACGGGGGGGCAGAGGCGACGAGCAGTACTTC.

The chain has TRBV5-1 and TRBJ1-6, with TRBD1 identical over 8 bases. This CDR3 is 15 amino acids long. Trimming cost V 7 bases and J 7 bases; bases outside gene matches: 10. Looked up from germline, CDR1 is SGHRS and CDR2 is YFSETQ. CDR3 DNA sequence: TGCGCCAGCGCCAGTGGGACAGGTAACAATTCACCCCTCCACTTT. Encoded protein: CASASGTGNNSPLHF.